This passage covers 10 T cell receptor beta chains from one sample sequenced in a study of glioma-infiltrating T cells after dendritic cell vaccination. This table comes from immunoSEQ multiplex PCR, and its TCRdb copy is limited to in-frame clones, with some not included. The sample holds about 90,000 clones; 83% are singletons and the top ten take under 7%. Time point of the sample: after dendritic cell vaccination, including at tumor progression/relapse. Specimen: blood, collected after dendritic cell vaccination. These TCRs come from a human donor with glioblastoma.

The gene calls are TRBV19 and TRBJ2-3; 7 bases line up with TRBD1. Germline V lookup: CDR1 LNHDA, CDR2 SQIVND (reference sequence). The CDR3 consists of 14 residues. V gave up 5 bases and J gave up 2 bases; unmatched junction bases: 4. The CDR3 is CASSGTAFTDTQYF. In DNA, the CDR3 is TGTGCCAGTAGTGGGACAGCTTTCACAGATACGCAGTATTTT.

The rearrangement links TRBV2 to TRBJ1-6, with 8 positions matching TRBD1. V shed 3 bases and J 10 bases; nucleotides not matched to a gene: 8. This CDR3 is built from 15 residues. Germline values: CDR1 SNHLY, CDR2 FYNNEI. The CDR3 DNA is TGTGCCAGCAGTGAGGAGGACAGGGTTTCCTCACCCCTCCACTTT. Amino acid sequence: CASSEEDRVSSPLHF.

The chain recombines TRBV7-9 with TRBJ1-4; weak D call: TRBD1 (5 bases). The germline gives CDR1 SEHNR, CDR2 FQNEAQ (reference sequence). V was pared by 5 bases and J by 3 bases, with 10 bases between. There are 14 residues in the CDR3. This CDR3 is CASSRGVANEKLFF. The CDR3 region has the DNA TGTGCCAGCAGCCGGGGGGTAGCTAATGAAAAACTGTTTTTT.

This clone was observed once. This chain connects TRBV9 to TRBJ2-1, with 9 nucleotides matching TRBD2. J lost 6 bases, V lost 3 bases, and 10 bases had no gene match. CDR1 and CDR2 from the germline V gene are SGDLS and YYNGEE. The CDR3 has 16 residues. The CDR3 sequence: CASSGSGLAFRNEQFF. The CDR3, as DNA: TGTGCCAGCAGCGGCTCGGGACTAGCCTTTCGCAATGAGCAGTTCTTC.

The chain couples TRBV5-4 to TRBJ2-3; TRBD2 matches 9 bases. The CDR3 has 14 residues. Unmatched junction bases numbered 5, after V lost 5 bases and J lost 4 bases. The germline V gene has CDR1 SGHNT and CDR2 YYREEE (reference sequence). The CDR3 region is CASSLSGGSDTQYF. DNA of the CDR3: TGTGCCAGCAGTCTTAGCGGGGGTTCAGATACGCAGTATTTT.

The gene calls are TRBV6-1 and TRBJ2-1, with D possibly being TRBD2 (5 bases). The CDR3 sequence is 13 residues long. Germline V gene lookup returns CDR1 MNHNS and CDR2 SASEGT. V was clipped by 4 bases and J by 4 bases, with 8 bases between them. Here the CDR3 reads CASSVLGYNEQFF. In nucleotides, the CDR3 is TGTGCCAGCAGTGTACTAGGTTACAATGAGCAGTTCTTC.

This clone was recorded only once. This chain uses TRBV7-9 with TRBJ2-3, with 7 bases aligning to TRBD1. Germline V gene data show CDR1 as SEHNR and CDR2 as FQNEAQ (reference sequence). V was pared by 2 bases and J by 4 bases, with 3 bases of the junction left unmatched. The CDR3 totals 14 residues. CDR3 bases: TGTGCCAGCAGCTTATGGGACAGAGCAGATACGCAGTATTTT. As protein: CASSLWDRADTQYF. Supplemented by reference TRBV7-9 and TRBJ2-3, the full variable domain reads DTGVSQNPRHKITKRGQNVTFRCDPISEHNRLYWYRQTLGQGPEFLTYFQNEAQLEKSRLLSDRFSAERPKGSFSTLEIQRTEQGDSAMYLCASSLWDRADTQYFGPGTRLTVL.

The chain uses TRBV7-3 and TRBJ1-1, with a tentative D call TRBD1 (5 bases). The V end was cut by 5 bases, the J end by 0 bases, with 7 bases between. Germline V lookup: CDR1 SGHTA, CDR2 FQGTGA. This CDR3 comprises 13 residues. CDR3 DNA: TGTGCCAGCAGCCGACAGTTGAACACTGAAGCTTTCTTT. This gives the protein CASSRQLNTEAFF.

V gene TRBV6-5 combines with J gene TRBJ1-2; 7 bases are shared with TRBD1. The CDR3 has 13 residues. Losses at the gene ends were 8 bases for V and 5 bases for J; bases not matched to a gene: 8. Germline V gene sequence: CDR1 MNHEY, CDR2 SVGAGI. CDR3 amino acids: CASRQGGRYGYTF. As DNA, the CDR3 is TGTGCCAGCCGTCAGGGGGGAAGGTATGGCTACACCTTC.

This chain joins TRBV7-9 and TRBJ1-6; 9 nucleotides align to TRBD1. The CDR3 has 14 residues. In germline, CDR1 is SEHNR, CDR2 FQNEAQ (reference sequence). V lost 5 bases, J lost 6 bases, and 2 bases stayed unmatched. CDR3: CASSKGQGNSPLHF. In DNA, the CDR3 is TGTGCCAGCAGCAAGGGACAGGGTAATTCACCCCTCCACTTT.